This entry concerns a single TCR beta chain. The sample belongs to a study of cytomegalovirus exposure and HLA in healthy donors. 13 Jbeta primers and 60 Vbeta primers were used for the PCR. Generated by immunoSEQ multiplex PCR, the TCRdb table keeps only in-frame clones and is missing some. The table includes about 130,000 clones, about 81% detected once. This sequence originates from a woman aged 25 to 39 in good health and CMV-seronegative. The sample taken for sequencing was PBMCs.

In DNA, the CDR3 is TGTGCCAGCTCACCAAGGGGACTGAGTAATTCACCCCTCCACTTT. It is translated as CASSPRGLSNSPLHF. The chain uses TRBV18 and TRBJ1-6, with a weak D call TRBD1 (5 bases). Germline CDR1 and CDR2: KGHSH and LQKENI. Trimming removed 2 bases from V and 6 bases from J, with 11 bases in between. CDR3 length equals 15 residues.